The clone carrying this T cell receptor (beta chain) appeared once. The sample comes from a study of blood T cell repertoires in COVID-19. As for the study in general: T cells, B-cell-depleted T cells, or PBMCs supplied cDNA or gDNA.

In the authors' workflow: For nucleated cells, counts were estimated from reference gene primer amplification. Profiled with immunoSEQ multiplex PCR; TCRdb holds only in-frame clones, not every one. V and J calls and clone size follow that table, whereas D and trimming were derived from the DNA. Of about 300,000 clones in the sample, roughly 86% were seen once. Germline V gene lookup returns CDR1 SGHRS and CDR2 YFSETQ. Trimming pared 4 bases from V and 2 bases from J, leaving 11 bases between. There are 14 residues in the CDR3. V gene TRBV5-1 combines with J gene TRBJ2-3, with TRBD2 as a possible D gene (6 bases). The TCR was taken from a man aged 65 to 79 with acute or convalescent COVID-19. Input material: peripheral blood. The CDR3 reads CASSPTGDTDTQYF. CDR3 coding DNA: TGCGCCAGCAGCCCTACGGGGGACACAGATACGCAGTATTTT.